The clone carrying this T cell receptor (beta chain) has more than one count but fewer than ten. In the authors' workflow: Estimation of nucleated cell counts relied on the amplification of reference gene primers. Sequencing used immunoSEQ multiplex PCR; TCRdb keeps in-frame clones, though not all of them. That table furnishes V, J and clone size, whereas the DNA furnished D and trimming. The sample has about 110,000 clones; about nine tenths are singletons. The record originates from a study of blood T cell repertoires in COVID-19. Overall study context: Sites in the United States, Italy and Spain provided acute and convalescent COVID-19 samples. The cDNA or gDNA used as material had been derived from T cells, B-cell-depleted T cells, or PBMCs.

V was trimmed by 5 bases and J by 4 bases, leaving 14 bases between them. The CDR3 runs 14 residues. Germline V gene data show CDR1 as SGHVS and CDR2 as FQNEAQ. This clonotype was sampled from a human donor in a cohort sampled during active COVID-19. Sequencing was performed on peripheral blood. V usage is TRBV7-8 and J usage is TRBJ1-2, with D unresolved. The CDR3 DNA reads TGTGCCAGCAGCCTCAACAGCCTTCCCTATGGCTACACCTTC. Translating gives CASSLNSLPYGYTF. The entire variable domain, with the rest obtained from reference TRBV7-8 and TRBJ1-2, is as follows: GAGVSQSPRYKVAKRGQDVALRCDPISGHVSLFWYQQALGQGPEFLTYFQNEAQLDKSGLPSDRFFAERPEGSVSTLKIQRTQQEDSAVYLCASSLNSLPYGYTFGSGTRLTVV.